This T cell receptor (beta chain) is drawn from a study of T cells in Graves' hyperthyroidism and ophthalmopathy. Disease lasting under 3 months, a NOSPECS grade of at least 4, and a Clinical Activity Score of at least 3 were features of the ophthalmopathy patients. Pregnant or lactating patients were excluded, as were those with uncontrolled infection or other autoimmune disease. The table lists this clonotype with a few counts. Its antigen is not known. General study results and limits: Median prediction lead before ophthalmopathy onset was about 6.3 months with the model. Ophthalmopathy cases were set apart from stable hyperthyroidism by a 13 V-J model.

The CDR3 is 14 residues long. V shed 7 bases, J shed 4 bases, and the junction held 8 bases outside the gene matches. In germline, CDR1 is MNHNS, CDR2 SASEGT. Researchers took RNA transcripts and amplified the TCR beta CDR3 regions from them. In the first-round RT-PCR of the TCR CDR3, the HTBI primer set was used. TCRdb re-derived calls from the multiplex PCR reads in MiXCR, one entry per CDR3 protein. Of about 640,000 distinct CDR3 sequences detected, roughly 20% appear once; the ten largest clones hold 30% to 40%. Input material: blood. The chain combines TRBV6-1 with TRBJ2-7, with 9 bases matching TRBD1. This TCR was recovered from a man in his thirties or forties with Graves' ophthalmopathy. CDR3 protein: CASKTLQGAYEQYF. The CDR3 nucleotides are TGTGCCAGCAAAACATTACAGGGGGCTTACGAGCAGTACTTC.